This entry lists 20 T cell receptor delta chains sequenced from one sample in a study of human gamma delta and Vdelta1 T cells. TCRdb re-analyzed the PCR reads via CATT. In the table there are over 10,000 delta-chain clones, 40% to 60% of which are singletons. These TCRs' antigens remain unknown. Sequencing was performed on Vdelta1 gamma-delta T cells from blood grown in culture (DOT cells). The receptors here all came from a human donor in good health.

The chain couples TRDV1 to TRDJ1, with D possibly being TRDD3 (5 bases). The CDR3 runs 19 residues. Germline CDR1 reads TSWWSYY; CDR2 reads QGS. V was shortened by 5 bases and J by 0 bases, with 25 bases between the two germline ends. This chain's CDR3 is CALGKFPPGLVPYTDKLIF. The CDR3 nucleotides read TGTGCTCTTGGGAAGTTTCCGCCGGGATTAGTACCGTACACCGATAAACTCATCTTT.

This chain links TRDV1 with TRDJ1; TRDD3 matches 12 bases. This CDR3 is 21 amino acids long. The germline gives CDR1 TSWWSYY, CDR2 QGS. Trimming removed 0 bases from V and 1 base from J; junction bases left unmatched: 15. The CDR3, as DNA: TGTGCTCTTGGGGAACTAGCTAATGCGCCCTGGGGGATACGCCGCACCGATAAACTCATCTTT. Encoded protein: CALGELANAPWGIRRTDKLIF.

There are a few counts of this clone. The chain has TRDV1 and TRDJ1; 9 nucleotides align to TRDD3. J was trimmed by 0 bases and V by 2 bases; bases with no gene match: 16. The CDR3 sequence is 20 residues long. Germline V gene data show CDR1 as TSWWSYY and CDR2 as QGS. For the CDR3, the DNA is TGTGCTCTTGGGGAAGGAACACTTCGTACGCTGGGGGATTACACCGATAAACTCATCTTT. It translates to CALGEGTLRTLGDYTDKLIF.

The V and J genes are TRDV1 and TRDJ1, with a possible D match to TRDD2 (6 bases). The V end lost 3 bases, the J end lost 0 bases, and 29 bases lay between the germline ends. The CDR3 length is 21 residues. Germline CDR1 and CDR2: TSWWSYY and QGS. As DNA, the CDR3 is TGTGCTCTTGGGGACTCATGCCTTCCGCCGCACGAGGGTCACTACACCGATAAACTCATCTTT. This encodes CALGDSCLPPHEGHYTDKLIF.

This clone was seen only a few times. This chain joins TRDV1 and TRDJ1; a possible D gene is TRDD3 (5 bases). This CDR3 is built from 16 residues. The V gene lost 4 bases and the J gene lost 8 bases, with 23 bases spanning the gap. CDR1 is TSWWSYY and CDR2 is QGS in the germline V gene. The CDR3 DNA reads TGTGCTCTTGGGGGCGGGGGGCAACCCCAGAACGGAAAACTCATCTTT. Translated: CALGGGGQPQNGKLIF.

The V gene is TRDV1, the J gene TRDJ1; 10 nucleotides align to TRDD3. Germline CDR1 and CDR2: TSWWSYY and QGS. The CDR3 extends over 21 amino acids. V lost 0 bases, J lost 2 bases, and 18 bases stayed unmatched. Written as DNA, the CDR3 is TGTGCTCTTGGGGAACTCAGAGCGCGTACTGGGGGATCCCCTTCGACCGATAAACTCATCTTT. Amino acid sequence: CALGELRARTGGSPSTDKLIF.

The chain links TRDV1 to TRDJ1; TRDD3 matches at 12 bases. The CDR3 totals 20 residues. Germline V gene sequence: CDR1 TSWWSYY, CDR2 QGS. V was clipped by 4 bases and J by 11 bases; unmatched bases: 26. The chain's CDR3 is CALGGAFLEATGGYKGGLIF. The CDR3, as DNA: TGTGCTCTTGGGGGGGCCTTCCTAGAGGCTACTGGGGGATACAAGGGGGGTCTCATCTTT.

The chain employs TRDV1 and TRDJ1, with 10 bases that match TRDD3. Trimming at V came to 2 bases and at J to 1 base, leaving 10 bases not matched to a gene. Per the germline V gene, CDR1 is TSWWSYY and CDR2 is QGS. The CDR3 sequence is 18 residues long. The CDR3 here is CALGEIRGVGDTTDKLIF. The CDR3 DNA reads as TGTGCTCTTGGGGAAATTCGGGGAGTGGGGGATACCACCGATAAACTCATCTTT.

This clone is medium-sized (0.01 to 0.1%). This same CDR3 is encoded by further DNA sequences in the sample. The chain couples TRDV1 to TRDJ1; 9 bases line up with TRDD3. This CDR3 is built from 19 residues. The germline V gene encodes CDR1 TSWWSYY and CDR2 QGS. V gave up 7 bases and J gave up 1 base; unmatched junction bases: 19. The CDR3 reads CALVLSLGDWTRATDKLIF. CDR3 DNA sequence: TGTGCTCTTGTGCTAAGCCTGGGGGATTGGACGCGCGCCACCGATAAACTCATCTTT.

This clone was counted a single time. This rearrangement joins TRDV1 to TRDJ3, with 12 bases aligning to TRDD3. Trimming removed 4 bases from V and 1 base from J; junction bases left unmatched: 11. Per germline, CDR1 TSWWSYY and CDR2 QGS. The CDR3 totals 21 residues. The CDR3 DNA sequence: TGTGCTCTTGGGGTTACTACTGGGGGATACCTCAGATCCTGGGACACCCGACAGATGTTTTTC. The encoded protein is CALGVTTGGYLRSWDTRQMFF.

This rearrangement joins TRDV1 to TRDJ1; TRDD3 matches 9 bases. This CDR3 region has 21 residues. CDR1 and CDR2 from the germline V gene are TSWWSYY and QGS. The J segment lost 4 bases and the V segment lost 5 bases, leaving 26 bases of the junction unmatched. DNA for the CDR3: TGTGCTCTTGGGAACAAGGCTTTCCTAAATTCCGTCGATGGGGGATACGATAAACTCATCTTT. It yields the protein CALGNKAFLNSVDGGYDKLIF.

In this sample, this clone turned up once. The gene calls are TRDV1 and TRDJ2; D may be TRDD2 (6 bases). V lost 4 bases, J lost 0 bases, and 33 bases lay in between. The CDR3 runs to 23 residues. Germline CDR1 TSWWSYY, CDR2 QGS. The CDR3 coding sequence is TGTGCTCTTGGGGTCCAATCCTACCCGGGGGGGGGTCAAGGGATTGCTTTGACAGCACAACTCTTCTTT. It is translated as CALGVQSYPGGGQGIALTAQLFF.

The chain uses TRDV1 and TRDJ1; tentative D call: TRDD3 (8 bases). The CDR3 has 22 residues. Germline CDR1 and CDR2: TSWWSYY and QGS. Trimming left V 2 bases short and J 3 bases short, with 34 bases between. Written as DNA, the CDR3 is TGTGCTCTTGGGGAAGATAGTTCCTACCCCTTACTGGGGGCCCAGTGGGCCGATAAACTCATCTTT. Protein sequence: CALGEDSSYPLLGAQWADKLIF.

V and J are TRDV1 and TRDJ1, with TRDD3 matching over 8 bases. This CDR3 spans 22 amino acids. After removal of 0 bases from V and 0 bases from J, the junction contained 21 bases not matched to a gene. Germline CDR1 is TSWWSYY and CDR2 is QGS. The CDR3 spells CALGELPLPKYRLGGNTDKLIF. As DNA, the CDR3 is TGTGCTCTTGGGGAACTCCCCCTTCCAAAGTACAGACTGGGGGGCAACACCGATAAACTCATCTTT.

This clone was seen a handful of times. The V gene is TRDV1, the J gene TRDJ1; tentative D call: TRDD3 (6 bases). This CDR3 contains 20 residues. From germline, CDR1 is TSWWSYY and CDR2 QGS. Trimming shortened V by 2 bases and J by 0 bases, and 25 bases separated the two germline ends. CDR3 region: CALGEKWRISRGTHTDKLIF. The CDR3 DNA reads as TGTGCTCTTGGGGAAAAGTGGAGAATTTCCCGGGGGACCCACACCGATAAACTCATCTTT.

The chain combines TRDV1 with TRDJ2; 9 nucleotides align to TRDD3. In germline, CDR1 is TSWWSYY, CDR2 QGS. The CDR3 loop spans 18 amino acids. V gave up 2 bases and J gave up 1 base; unmatched junction bases: 8. The CDR3: CALGELGIRIGLTAQLFF. The CDR3, as DNA: TGTGCTCTTGGGGAATTGGGGATACGAATTGGTTTGACAGCACAACTCTTCTTT.

J is TRDJ1 and V is TRDV1; TRDD3 aligns across 12 bases. The CDR3 is 21 amino acids. Germline V gives CDR1 TSWWSYY, CDR2 QGS. V lost 1 base to trimming and J lost 0 bases; unmatched junction nucleotides: 15. The CDR3 nucleotides read TGTGCTCTTGGGGAACGATTCCCCGGACTGGGGGATACTCCGTACACCGATAAACTCATCTTT. Its translation is CALGERFPGLGDTPYTDKLIF.

The chain combines TRDV1 with TRDJ1; 8 positions match TRDD3. The CDR3 consists of 18 residues. Germline V gives CDR1 TSWWSYY, CDR2 QGS. V trimming: 4 bases; J trimming: 0 bases; junction bases outside the gene matches: 13. CDR3 DNA: TGTGCTCTTGGGGCCAATACTGGGGGTTCCTTGTACACCGATAAACTCATCTTT. Translating gives CALGANTGGSLYTDKLIF.

This clone was counted a few times. The chain joins TRDV1 to TRDJ2; TRDD3 might be the D (5 bases). The germline CDR1 and CDR2 sequences are TSWWSYY and QGS. V lost 3 bases and J 0 bases, leaving 17 bases between the germline ends. The CDR3 loop spans 18 amino acids. CDR3 in DNA: TGTGCTCTTGGGGAGCTACCCGGGATCCCCGCTTTGACAGCACAACTCTTCTTT. It encodes CALGELPGIPALTAQLFF.

A remark on this clone: Sequence at one end of the junction differs from germline and may be a read error. Other DNA sequences in this sample translate to the same CDR3. The genes are TRDV1 and TRDJ1, with a weak D call TRDD3 (7 bases). The CDR3 totals 21 residues. Germline CDR1 TSWWSYY, CDR2 QGS. CDR3 bases: TGTGCTCTTGGGGAACTCCGTCCTACCTACTGGGGATCCACGGACACCGACAAACTCATCTTT. Residues: CALGELRPTYWGSTDTDKLIF.